The 18 T cell receptor beta chains given below trace back to one sample, sequenced in a study of shared clonotypes between healthy human individuals. Clones were read by immunoSEQ multiplex PCR, and TCRdb kept only the in-frame ones, dropping some. Here the sample spans about 2.4 million clones, approximately 93% being singletons. Sequenced material: naive CD4+ T cells from PBMCs. Subset noted: CD45RA+ positively selected. These receptors all stem from a man younger than 30 in good health. Some clones in this sample may be carry-over from other donors' samples.

This chain joins TRBV27 and TRBJ2-6, with D perhaps TRBD2 (6 bases). The germline gives CDR1 MNHEY, CDR2 SMNVEV (reference sequence). The V and J ends lost 6 bases and 1 base respectively, with 16 bases between them. There are 17 residues in the CDR3. DNA for the CDR3: TGTGCCAGCAGCCGCGGGGTCAGTGTATCTGGGGCCAACGTCCTGACTTTC. Protein product: CASSRGVSVSGANVLTF.

Comments on this clone: The sample carries other DNA sequences with the same CDR3. The chain carries TRBV5-1 and TRBJ1-3; D unclear. V dropped 4 bases and J dropped 0 bases, with 11 bases sitting between them. The CDR3 totals 15 residues. CDR1 is SGHRS, CDR2 YFSETQ, per germline. The CDR3 coding sequence is TGCGCCAGCAGCCTGGATGGTAGCTCTGGAAACACCATATATTTT. It codes for CASSLDGSSGNTIYF.

This clone has just one count. V usage is TRBV13 and J usage is TRBJ1-2; the match to TRBD1 covers 7 bases. Germline CDR1 PRHDT, CDR2 FYEKMQ (reference sequence). The CDR3 is made up of 16 amino acids. Unmatched junction bases numbered 9, after V lost 3 bases and J lost 2 bases. Here the CDR3 reads CASSFRTGDLNYGYTF. CDR3 bases: TGTGCCAGCAGCTTCCGGACAGGAGACCTCAACTATGGCTACACCTTC.

For this clone: The junction and the germline gene differ at one end; a read error may be behind it. The chain employs TRBV5-1 and TRBJ2-7; 7 positions agree with TRBD2. Germline CDR1 is SGHRS and CDR2 is YFSETQ. There are 14 residues in the CDR3. This chain's CDR3 is CASSFLGSGAGENF. CDR3 DNA sequence: TGCGCCAGCAGCTTTTTGGGAAGCGGTGCGGGGGAAAACTTC.

This sequence joins TRBV28 and TRBJ2-7; TRBD1 or TRBD2 may be the D gene (5 bases each). The germline V and J ends were trimmed by 2 bases and 2 bases, with 16 bases remaining between them. Germline lookup yields CDR1 MDHEN and CDR2 SYDVKM. This CDR3 has 16 residues. CDR3 region: CASSLKVRDPTYEQYF. The DNA for the CDR3 is TGTGCCAGCAGTTTAAAGGTCCGGGACCCGACCTACGAGCAGTACTTC. Full variable domain (outside the CDR3, taken from reference TRBV28 and TRBJ2-7): DVKVTQSSRYLVKRTGEKVFLECVQDMDHENMFWYRQDPGLGLRLIYFSYDVKMKEKGDIPEGYSVSREKKERFSLILESASTNQTSMYLCASSLKVRDPTYEQYFGPGTRLTVT.

CDR3 loop: CASSFPGLYGYTF. As DNA, the CDR3 is TGTGCCAGCAGCTTCCCGGGCCTCTATGGCTACACCTTC. The J gene is TRBJ1-2, the V gene TRBV5-4; D gene uncertain. CDR3 length: 13 amino acids. V was clipped by 2 bases and J by 4 bases, with 9 bases between them. From germline, CDR1 is SGHNT and CDR2 YYREEE (reference sequence).

The CDR3 is CASSFAAGPSGANVLTF. The CDR3 DNA follows: TGTGCCAGCAGCTTTGCAGCTGGGCCCTCTGGGGCCAACGTCCTGACTTTC. V usage is TRBV7-8 and J usage is TRBJ2-6, with D uncertain. V lost 3 bases and J 0 bases, leaving 12 bases between the germline ends. The germline CDR1 and CDR2 sequences are SGHVS and FQNEAQ. The CDR3 covers 17 residues.

CDR3 bases: TGTGCCAGCAGTGAAGCGCGAGTGAATGAGCAGTTCTTC. This gives the protein CASSEARVNEQFF. The chain combines TRBV2 with TRBJ2-1, with D hard to call. The CDR3 is made up of 13 amino acids. The V and J ends lost 0 bases and 7 bases respectively, with 7 bases between them. Per the germline V gene, CDR1 is SNHLY and CDR2 is FYNNEI.

The J gene is TRBJ1-4, the V gene TRBV18; tentative D call: TRBD1 (6 bases). The V end lost 5 bases, the J end lost 6 bases, and 13 bases lay between the germline ends. Germline V gene data show CDR1 as KGHSH and CDR2 as LQKENI. The CDR3 totals 14 residues. DNA of the CDR3: TGTGCCAGCTCAACTTGGGGGGCTGATGAAAAACTGTTTTTT. This gives the protein CASSTWGADEKLFF.

The chain uses TRBV2 and TRBJ2-1, with a possible D match to TRBD2 (5 bases). With 6 bases removed from V and 2 bases from J, the gap between germline ends came to 17 bases. Germline V CDR1 and CDR2: SNHLY, FYNNEI. CDR3 size: 16 residues. The DNA for the CDR3 is TGTGCCAGCAGGATCCATCCCGGGGTGCCCTACAATGAGCAGTTCTTC. Its translation: CASRIHPGVPYNEQFF.

The chain couples TRBV9 to TRBJ1-5; weak D call: TRBD1 (5 bases). CDR3 length: 15 amino acids. Trimming took 4 bases from V and 5 from J, leaving 16 bases between them. Germline CDR1 is SGDLS and CDR2 is YYNGEE. CDR3 in DNA: TGTGCCAGCAGCTACAGTGGGGGTGGGGATCAGCCCCAGCATTTT. Protein product: CASSYSGGGDQPQHF.

This clone turned up a few times. This rearrangement joins TRBV29-1 to TRBJ2-5, with unresolved D. The V gene's germline CDR1 is SQVTM and CDR2 ANQGSEA. Deletions cut 7 bases from V and 4 bases from J, with 16 bases between. The CDR3 is 13 amino acids. CDR3 residues: CSATTLTAETQYF. The CDR3 DNA sequence: TGCAGCGCTACCACACTAACCGCAGAGACCCAGTACTTC. The full variable domain, its missing parts supplied by reference TRBV29-1 and TRBJ2-5, is SAVISQKPSRDICQRGTSLTIQCQVDSQVTMMFWYRQQPGQSLTLIATANQGSEATYESGFVIDKFPISRPNLTFSTLTVSNMSPEDSSIYLCSATTLTAETQYFGPGTRLLVL.

This chain connects TRBV6-4 to TRBJ2-3; D might be TRBD2 (6 bases). Germline CDR1 MRHNA, CDR2 SNTAGT. The CDR3 is 13 residues long. V dropped 8 bases and J dropped 6 bases, with 15 bases sitting between them. The CDR3 region is CASGGEAADTQYF. The CDR3 nucleotides read TGTGCCAGCGGAGGGGAGGCGGCGGATACGCAGTATTTT.

This clone occurred once. Other DNA sequences from this sample encode an identical CDR3 as well. The gene calls are TRBV18 and TRBJ2-3, with a weak D call TRBD1 (6 bases). Trimming stripped 2 bases from V and 0 bases from J, with 9 bases between. The CDR3 is 15 amino acids. Looked up from germline, CDR1 is KGHSH and CDR2 is LQKENI. The CDR3 coding sequence is TGTGCCAGCTCACCAAGGACAGCTAGCACAGATACGCAGTATTTT. The encoded protein is CASSPRTASTDTQYF.

V gene TRBV5-1 combines with J gene TRBJ2-5; D not certain. V lost 0 bases and J 5 bases, leaving 8 bases between the germline ends. CDR1 SGHRS and CDR2 YFSETQ come from the germline V gene. The CDR3 is made up of 13 amino acids. As DNA, the CDR3 is TGCGCCAGCAGCTTGGAGACTCCTGAGACCCAGTACTTC. It specifies CASSLETPETQYF.

This rearrangement joins TRBV6-1 to TRBJ2-4; D remains unclear. V gave up 4 bases and J gave up 6 bases, with 4 bases separating them. The germline V gene encodes CDR1 MNHNS and CDR2 SASEGT. The CDR3 is 11 amino acids. The CDR3: CASSVSNIQYF. In DNA form, the CDR3 reads TGTGCCAGCAGTGTTTCAAACATTCAGTACTTC.

The chain couples TRBV29-1 to TRBJ1-2, with 7 bases fitting TRBD1. Germline lookup yields CDR1 SQVTM and CDR2 ANQGSEA. This CDR3 has 12 amino acids. J gave up 7 bases and V 0 bases, and 2 bases lay outside the gene matches. DNA of the CDR3: TGCAGCGTTGAAGACAGGGGGAGTGGCTACACCTTC. It codes for CSVEDRGSGYTF.

This clone is a singleton in its sample. The chain carries TRBV2 and TRBJ2-7; no clear D. Germline V gene sequence: CDR1 SNHLY, CDR2 FYNNEI. Trimming pared 6 bases from V and 0 bases from J, leaving 12 bases between. The CDR3 extends over 14 amino acids. CDR3 coding DNA: TGTGCCAGCAGGGAGACCCTGAGCTCCTACGAGCAGTACTTC. Translated, it gives CASRETLSSYEQYF.